This T cell receptor beta chain was identified during a study of blood T cells in healthy people across ages. A second PCR of roughly 7 to 11 cycles used a sample-barcoded 5' primer and a J-beta primer mix. TCRdb ran MiXCR on the 5' RACE reads and lists one entry per CDR3 protein. This repertoire shows more than 800,000 distinct CDR3 sequences, more than 35% found once; its top ten account for approximately 19%. Aged about 6 to 95, donors were systemically healthy Caucasians from Russia. The CDR3 spans 16 residues. The trim removed 6 bases at V and 8 bases at J, leaving 10 bases unmatched. Sequenced material: blood. This receptor was taken from a woman aged 60-75 years in good health. The V call is TRBV12-3 or TRBV12-4, the J call TRBJ2-1; 13 nucleotides match TRBD2. The CDR3 spells CASSRILAGGKDEQFF. For the CDR3, the DNA is TGTGCCAGCAGCCGAATACTAGCGGGAGGGAAGGATGAGCAGTTCTTC.